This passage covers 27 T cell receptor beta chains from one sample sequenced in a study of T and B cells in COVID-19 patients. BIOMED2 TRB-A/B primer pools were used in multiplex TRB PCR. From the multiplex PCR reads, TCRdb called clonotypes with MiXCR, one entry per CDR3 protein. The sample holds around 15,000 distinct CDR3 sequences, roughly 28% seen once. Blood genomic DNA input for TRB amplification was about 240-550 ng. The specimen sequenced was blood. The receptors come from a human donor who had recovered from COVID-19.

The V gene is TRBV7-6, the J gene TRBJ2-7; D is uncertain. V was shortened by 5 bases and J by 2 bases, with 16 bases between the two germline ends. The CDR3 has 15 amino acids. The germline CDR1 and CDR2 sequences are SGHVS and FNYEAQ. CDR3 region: CASSRHSTLPYEQYF. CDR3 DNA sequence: TGTGCCAGCAGCCGACACAGTACTCTACCCTACGAGCAGTACTTC.

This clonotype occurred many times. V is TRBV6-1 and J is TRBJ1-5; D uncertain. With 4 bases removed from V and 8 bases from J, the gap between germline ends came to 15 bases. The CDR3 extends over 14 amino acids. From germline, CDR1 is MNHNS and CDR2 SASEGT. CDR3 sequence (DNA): TGTGCCAGCAGTGTCTGGGGTCCCCAAGAGCCCCAGCATTTT. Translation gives CASSVWGPQEPQHF.

The CDR3 region has the DNA TGTGCCAGCAGTTACGCTGGTAGCAATCAGCCCCAGCATTTT. Its translation: CASSYAGSNQPQHF. The chain recombines TRBV6-6 with TRBJ1-5; D uncertain. The CDR3 is 14 amino acids. The germline V gene has CDR1 MNHNY and CDR2 SVGAGI (reference sequence). The ends were cut back, 2 bases at V and 0 bases at J, with 5 bases in the middle.

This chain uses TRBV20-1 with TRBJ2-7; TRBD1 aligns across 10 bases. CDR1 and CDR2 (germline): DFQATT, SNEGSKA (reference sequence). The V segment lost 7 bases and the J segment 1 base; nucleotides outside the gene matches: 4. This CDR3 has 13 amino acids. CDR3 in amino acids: CSGGTGASYEQYF. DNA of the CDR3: TGCAGTGGCGGGACAGGGGCTTCCTACGAGCAGTACTTC.

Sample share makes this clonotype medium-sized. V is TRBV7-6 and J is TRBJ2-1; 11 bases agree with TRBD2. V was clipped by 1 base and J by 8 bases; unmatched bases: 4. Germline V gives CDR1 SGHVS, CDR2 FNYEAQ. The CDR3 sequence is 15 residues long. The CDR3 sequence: CASSLDLAGGDEQFF. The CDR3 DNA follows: TGTGCCAGCAGCTTAGATCTAGCGGGAGGTGATGAGCAGTTCTTC.

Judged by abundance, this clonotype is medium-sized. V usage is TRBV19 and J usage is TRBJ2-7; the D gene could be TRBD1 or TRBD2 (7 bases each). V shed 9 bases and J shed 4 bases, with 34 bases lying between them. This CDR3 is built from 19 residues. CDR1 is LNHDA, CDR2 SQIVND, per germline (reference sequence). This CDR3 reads CASSPGGGASLRSYYEQYF. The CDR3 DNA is TGTGCCAGCTCCCCAGGGGGGGGCGCGTCGTTACGATCCTATTACGAGCAGTACTTC.

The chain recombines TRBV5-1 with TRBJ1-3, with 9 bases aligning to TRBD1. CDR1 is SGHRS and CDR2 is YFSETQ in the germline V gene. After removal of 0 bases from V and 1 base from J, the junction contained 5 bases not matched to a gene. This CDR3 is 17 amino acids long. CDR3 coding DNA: TGCGCCAGCAGCTTGGGTGGGACAGGGCCTTCTGGAAACACCATATATTTT. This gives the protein CASSLGGTGPSGNTIYF.

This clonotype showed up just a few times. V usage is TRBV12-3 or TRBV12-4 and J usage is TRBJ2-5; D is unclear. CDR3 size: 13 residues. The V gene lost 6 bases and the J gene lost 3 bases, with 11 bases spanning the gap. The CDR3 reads CASSDWIEETQYF. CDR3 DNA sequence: TGTGCCAGCAGCGACTGGATTGAAGAGACCCAGTACTTC.

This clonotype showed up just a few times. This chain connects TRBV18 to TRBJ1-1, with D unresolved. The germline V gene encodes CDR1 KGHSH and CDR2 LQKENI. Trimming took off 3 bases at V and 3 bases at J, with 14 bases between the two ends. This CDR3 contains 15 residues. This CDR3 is CASSPQASSDTEAFF. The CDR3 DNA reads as TGTGCCAGCTCACCTCAGGCCAGTTCGGACACTGAAGCTTTCTTT.

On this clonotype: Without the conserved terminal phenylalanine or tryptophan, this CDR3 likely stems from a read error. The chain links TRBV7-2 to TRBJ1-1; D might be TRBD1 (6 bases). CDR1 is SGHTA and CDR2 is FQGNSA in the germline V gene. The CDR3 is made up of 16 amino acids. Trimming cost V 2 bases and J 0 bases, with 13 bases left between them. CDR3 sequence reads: CASSLPPGHMNTEAFC. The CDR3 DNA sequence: TGTGCCAGCAGCTTACCTCCGGGACACATGAACACTGAAGCTTTCTGT.

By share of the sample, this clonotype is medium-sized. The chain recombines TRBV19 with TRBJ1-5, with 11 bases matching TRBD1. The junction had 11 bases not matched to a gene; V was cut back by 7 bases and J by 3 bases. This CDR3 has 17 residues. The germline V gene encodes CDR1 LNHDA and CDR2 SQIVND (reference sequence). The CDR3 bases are TGTGCCAGTACTCAAGGACAGGGGGCGAGACTCAATCAGCCCCAGCATTTT. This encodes CASTQGQGARLNQPQHF.

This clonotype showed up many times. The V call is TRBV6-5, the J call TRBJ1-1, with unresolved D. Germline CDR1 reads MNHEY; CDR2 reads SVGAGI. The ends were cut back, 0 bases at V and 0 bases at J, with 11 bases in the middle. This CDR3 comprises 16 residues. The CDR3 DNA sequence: TGTGCCAGCAGTTACTCTAGGAAGGTCATGAACACTGAAGCTTTCTTT. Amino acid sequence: CASSYSRKVMNTEAFF.

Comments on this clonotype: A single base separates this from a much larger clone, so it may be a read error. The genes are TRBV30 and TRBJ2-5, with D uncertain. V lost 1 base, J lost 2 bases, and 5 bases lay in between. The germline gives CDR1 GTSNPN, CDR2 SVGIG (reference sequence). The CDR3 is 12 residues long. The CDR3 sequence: CAWSGPQETQYF. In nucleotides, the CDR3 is TGTGCCTGGAGTGGCCCTCAAGAGACCCAGTACTTC.

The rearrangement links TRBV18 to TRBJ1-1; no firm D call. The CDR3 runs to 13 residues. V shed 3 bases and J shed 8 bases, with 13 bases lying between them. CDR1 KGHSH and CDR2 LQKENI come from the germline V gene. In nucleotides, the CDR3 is TGTGCCAGCTCACCCTCCCGAGCGGGAGAAGCTTTCTTT. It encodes CASSPSRAGEAFF.

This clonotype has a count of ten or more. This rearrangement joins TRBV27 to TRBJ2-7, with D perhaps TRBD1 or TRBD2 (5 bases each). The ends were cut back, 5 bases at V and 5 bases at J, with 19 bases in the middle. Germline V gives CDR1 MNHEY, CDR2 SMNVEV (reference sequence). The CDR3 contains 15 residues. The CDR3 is CASSPQQPGLHEQYF. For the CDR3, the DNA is TGTGCCAGCAGTCCTCAGCAACCGGGGCTTCACGAGCAGTACTTC.

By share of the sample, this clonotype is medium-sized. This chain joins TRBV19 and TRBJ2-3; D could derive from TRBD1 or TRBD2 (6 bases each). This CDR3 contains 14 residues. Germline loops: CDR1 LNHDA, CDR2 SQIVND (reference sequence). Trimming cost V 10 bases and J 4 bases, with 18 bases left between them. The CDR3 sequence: CATKGGFTPDTQYF. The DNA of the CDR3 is TGTGCCACCAAGGGGGGATTCACCCCAGATACGCAGTATTTT. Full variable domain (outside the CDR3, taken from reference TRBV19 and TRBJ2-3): DGGITQSPKYLFRKEGQNVTLSCEQNLNHDAMYWYRQDPGQGLRLIYYSQIVNDFQKGDIAEGYSVSREKKESFPLTVTSAQKNPTAFYLCATKGGFTPDTQYFGPGTRLTVL.

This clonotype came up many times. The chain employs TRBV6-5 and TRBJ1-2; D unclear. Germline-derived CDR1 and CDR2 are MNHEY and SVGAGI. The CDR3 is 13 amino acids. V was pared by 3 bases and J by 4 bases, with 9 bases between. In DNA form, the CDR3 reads TGTGCCAGCAGTTATGGGTCTAGCTATGGCTACACCTTC. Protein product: CASSYGSSYGYTF.

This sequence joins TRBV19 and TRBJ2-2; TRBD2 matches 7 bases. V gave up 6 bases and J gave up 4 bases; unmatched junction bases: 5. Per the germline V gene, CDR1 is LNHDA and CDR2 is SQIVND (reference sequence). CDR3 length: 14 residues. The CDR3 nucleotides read TGTGCCAGTAGCGGGCTAGCGGCCACCGGGGAGCTGTTTTTT. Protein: CASSGLAATGELFF.

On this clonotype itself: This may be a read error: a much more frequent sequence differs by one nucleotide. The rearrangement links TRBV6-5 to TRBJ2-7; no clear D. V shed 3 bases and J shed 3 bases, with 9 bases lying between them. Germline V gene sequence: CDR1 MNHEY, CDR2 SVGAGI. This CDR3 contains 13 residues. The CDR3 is CASSYGSFYEQYF. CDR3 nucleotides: TGTGCCAGCAGTTATGGCAGCTTCTACGAGCAGTACTTC.

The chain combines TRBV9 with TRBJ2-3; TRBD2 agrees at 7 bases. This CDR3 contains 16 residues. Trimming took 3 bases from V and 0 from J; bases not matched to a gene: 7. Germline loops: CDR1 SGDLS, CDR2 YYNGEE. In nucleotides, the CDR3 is TGTGCCAGCAGCGCCTCTAGCGGAACTAGCACAGATACGCAGTATTTT. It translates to CASSASSGTSTDTQYF.

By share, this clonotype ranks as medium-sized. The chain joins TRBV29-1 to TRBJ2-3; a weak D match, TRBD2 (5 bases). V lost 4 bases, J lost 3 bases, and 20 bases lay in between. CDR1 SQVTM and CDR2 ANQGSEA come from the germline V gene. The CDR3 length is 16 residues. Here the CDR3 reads CSVGELSRFRTDTQYF. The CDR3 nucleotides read TGCAGCGTTGGGGAGCTTAGTCGTTTTCGTACAGATACGCAGTATTTT.

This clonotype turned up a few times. This chain's CDR3 is CASGLSLTGLAENEQFF. CDR3 in DNA: TGTGCTAGTGGCCTTTCGCTAACCGGACTAGCGGAAAACGAGCAGTTCTTC. This chain connects TRBV12-5 to TRBJ2-1; 10 bases align to TRBD2. V was clipped by 6 bases and J by 10 bases; unmatched bases: 18. Germline loops: CDR1 LGHNT, CDR2 FRNRAP. The CDR3 covers 17 residues. The full variable domain, rest sourced from reference TRBV12-5 and TRBJ2-1, is DARVTQTPRHKVTEMGQEVTMRCQPILGHNTVFWYRQTMMQGLELLAYFRNRAPLDDSGMPKDRFSAEMPDATLATLKIQPSEPRDSAVYFCASGLSLTGLAENEQFFGPGTRLTVL.

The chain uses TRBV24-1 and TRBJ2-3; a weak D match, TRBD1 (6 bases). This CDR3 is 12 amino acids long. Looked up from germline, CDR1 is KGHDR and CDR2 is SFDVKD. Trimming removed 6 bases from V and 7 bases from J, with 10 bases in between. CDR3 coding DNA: TGTGCCACCAGTACCACAGGGCATACGCAGTATTTT. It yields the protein CATSTTGHTQYF.

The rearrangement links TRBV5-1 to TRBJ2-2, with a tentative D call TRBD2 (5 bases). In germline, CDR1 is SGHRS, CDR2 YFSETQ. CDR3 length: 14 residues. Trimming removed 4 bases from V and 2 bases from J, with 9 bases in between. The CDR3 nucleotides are TGCGCCAGCAGCCACGGGGTTAACACCGGGGAGCTGTTTTTT. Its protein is CASSHGVNTGELFF.

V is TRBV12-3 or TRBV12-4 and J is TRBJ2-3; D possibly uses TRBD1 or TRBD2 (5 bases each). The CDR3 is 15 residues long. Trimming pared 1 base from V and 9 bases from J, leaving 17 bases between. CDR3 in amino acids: CASSLGGAGAGTQYF. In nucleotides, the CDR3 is TGTGCCAGCAGTTTAGGAGGGGCTGGGGCGGGCACGCAGTATTTT.

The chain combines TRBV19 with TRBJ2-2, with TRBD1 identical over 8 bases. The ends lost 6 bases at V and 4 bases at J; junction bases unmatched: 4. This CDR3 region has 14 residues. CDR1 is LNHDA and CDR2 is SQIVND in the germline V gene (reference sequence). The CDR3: CASSADRGTGELFF. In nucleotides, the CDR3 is TGTGCCAGTAGCGCCGACAGGGGCACCGGGGAGCTGTTTTTT.

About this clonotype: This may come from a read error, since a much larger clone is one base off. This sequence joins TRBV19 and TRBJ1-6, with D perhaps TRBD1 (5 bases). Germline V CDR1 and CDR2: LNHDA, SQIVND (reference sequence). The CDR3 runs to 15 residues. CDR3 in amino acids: CASSPRGGANSLLHF. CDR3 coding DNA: TGTGCCAGCAGCCCTCGGGGGGGTGCTAATTCACTCCTCCACTTT.